The entry below describes one TCR beta chain. The antigen is undetermined. Every TCR library used approximately 3,200 ng of total RNA. cDNA synthesis was performed in eight separate reactions for each sample. From its re-call of the 5' RACE reads, TCRdb lists each CDR3 protein once, without DNA. This repertoire includes about 440,000 distinct CDR3 sequences. The data belong to a study of monozygotic twins with inflammatory bowel disease. Study-level results: Different T cell subtypes could not be distinguished.

Germline V lookup: CDR1 SGHTA, CDR2 FQGTGA. The CDR3 is 13 amino acids. The rearrangement uses TRBV7-3 and TRBJ1-2; TCRdb names TRBD1, which stays unverified in the absence of DNA. The sequence was obtained from a human donor with ulcerative colitis or Crohn's disease, or a healthy co-twin of an affected twin (not recorded which). The specimen sequenced was blood. This CDR3 reads CASSPGPGSGYTF.